The sequence of this T cell receptor (beta chain) was determined in a study of blood T cell repertoires in COVID-19 (dated by TCRdb to the early 2020s). At the level of the whole study: Samples from collaborators originated in the United States, Italy and Spain and spanned both the acute and convalescent phases of COVID-19. The material from the prospective study consisted of cDNA or gDNA derived from T cells, B-cell-depleted T cells, or PBMCs. Subjects who had been exposed to COVID-19, were actively infected with it, or had recovered from it provided the deeply sampled blood TCRbeta repertoires that made up the dataset. The repertoires were released in a freely available public database meant as a resource for research on the immune response to SARS-CoV-2. Samples came from the ongoing ImmuneRACE study (first 160 participants) plus 1,254 subjects from 6 global collaborators. The sample metadata nearly always contained a de-identified subject ID, COVID-19 status, age in years and sex. Where HLA class I and class II types were available, the types were taken from metadata supplied by the sample provider, not from assay-based typing. The investigation overall reported the following: Clinical and demographic metadata were provided uncurated, with the amount varying by source and participant.

This clone was found once. Its antigen has not been determined. It has no much larger one-base neighbor in the sample; base qualities were not kept. The immunoSEQ Assay, a bias-controlled multiplex PCR, was used to amplify TCRbeta CDR3 regions from genomic DNA. As for the authors' bioinformatics: Within the assay, amplification of reference gene primers was used to estimate how many nucleated cells each sample contained. Sequence reads were collapsed and filtered to measure the absolute abundance of every unique TCRbeta CDR3 rearrangement. For each sample, productive Simpson clonality was calculated as the square root of Simpson's diversity index over productive rearrangements. The clones in this table, taken by TCRdb from immuneACCESS, are in-frame only. Not every clone is retained; where verified, under half of the shortfall comes from an unresolved V gene, and the cause of the rest is unknown. V, J and clone size derive from that table, while D and trimming were established from the DNA sequence. Present in this sample are roughly 160,000 clones, 60% to 85% of which were seen just once. Clones ranked in the top ten supply 8% to 8.5% of the sample.

From its cysteine to its phenylalanine, the CDR3 spans 9 amino acids. The retained sequence is limited to the CDR3, 27 bases, with the frame set at the first base. One collaborating source in Seattle enrolled patients while the patients were actively infected and followed the patients over time throughout the course of disease. Each collaborating institution followed its own protocols to collect whole blood in K2EDTA tubes. For TCRbeta analysis, collaborators shipped samples in one of three forms: frozen whole blood, isolated PBMCs, or DNA extracted from either of those sample types. The clonotype originates from a woman aged 60 to 75 with COVID-19, enrolled during active disease. The chain links TRBV21-1 with TRBJ2-7; the table's TRBD2 call for D was not verified on the DNA. TRBV21-1 is labeled a pseudogene. The sample was peripheral blood. DNA sequence: TGTGCCACTTACTACGAGCAGTACTTC. Its protein product is CATYYEQYF.